These 22 T cell receptor beta chains were all obtained from the same sample, sequenced in a study (TCRdb year 2016). The library was prepared using RT-PCR. The reads were generated on an Illumina MiSeq. The public reads were reanalyzed by TCRdb: fastp trimming at Q25, MiXCR alignment, in-frame beta chains only. Rows with one shared CDR3 protein collapse into an entry with the most common genes and DNA. This sample is represented by 550,000 to 750,000 distinct CDR3 sequences; approximately 15% of them were singletons. The ten most abundant clones make up 3.6% of the sample. The specimen was memory CD4+ T cells from blood. The receptors stem from a female donor in good health, serving as a healthy control.

This clonotype was found many times. This sequence joins TRBV9 and TRBJ2-1, with D possibly TRBD2 on 7 matching bases. The CDR3 has 15 amino acids. CDR1 is SGDLS, CDR2 YYNGEE, per germline. V was pared by 2 bases and J by 1 base, with 10 bases between. In DNA, the CDR3 is TGTGCCAGCAGCGTCAGCGGGACATCCTACAATGAGCAGTTCTTC. Amino acid sequence: CASSVSGTSYNEQFF.

A few counts support this clonotype. The J gene is TRBJ2-5, the V gene TRBV9; D not certain. The CDR3 covers 15 residues. The ends were cut back, 4 bases at V and 5 bases at J, with 18 bases in the middle. Germline V gene lookup returns CDR1 SGDLS and CDR2 YYNGEE. This CDR3 reads CASSPSGSPRETQYF. The CDR3 nucleotides are TGTGCCAGCAGCCCCTCGGGCTCCCCGAGGGAGACCCAGTACTTC.

This clonotype was detected a few times. The chain links TRBV20-1 to TRBJ1-4; 10 positions agree with TRBD1. The CDR3 spans 14 residues. CDR1 and CDR2 (germline): DFQATT, SNEGSKA (reference sequence). V lost 0 bases and J lost 10; bases outside the gene matches: 5. The CDR3 coding sequence is TGCAGTGCTAGAGAAGACAGGGGGCAGCGAAAACTGTTTTTT. Its translation: CSAREDRGQRKLFF.

This clonotype has ten or more counts. V is TRBV29-1 and J is TRBJ2-5; perhaps TRBD1 as D (7 bases). V dropped 8 bases and J dropped 0 bases, with 16 bases sitting between them. This CDR3 has 14 residues. Per the germline V gene, CDR1 is SQVTM and CDR2 is ANQGSEA. CDR3 residues: CSFRDRLDQETQYF. In DNA form, the CDR3 reads TGCAGCTTCAGGGACAGACTAGACCAAGAGACCCAGTACTTC. The variable domain in full, completed from reference TRBV29-1 and TRBJ2-5, reads SAVISQKPSRDICQRGTSLTIQCQVDSQVTMMFWYRQQPGQSLTLIATANQGSEATYESGFVIDKFPISRPNLTFSTLTVSNMSPEDSSIYLCSFRDRLDQETQYFGPGTRLLVL.

The chain recombines TRBV5-6 with TRBJ1-1; D is possibly TRBD1 (5 bases). Germline V lookup: CDR1 SGHDT, CDR2 YYEEEE. This CDR3 region has 15 residues. Trimming stripped 5 bases from V and 1 base from J, with 15 bases between. CDR3 region: CASRGRGEKNTEAFF. The CDR3 nucleotides are TGTGCCAGCAGGGGGAGGGGCGAGAAGAACACTGAAGCTTTCTTT.

This clonotype was detected once. The chain recombines TRBV6-5 with TRBJ2-7, with D possibly being TRBD2 (5 bases). The CDR3 has 16 amino acids. Deletions cut 0 bases from V and 2 bases from J, with 14 bases between. CDR1 and CDR2 (germline): MNHEY, SVGAGI. The CDR3 nucleotides are TGTGCCAGCAGTTACTCGAAGACGGGGTACACCTACGAGCAGTACTTC. Translated: CASSYSKTGYTYEQYF.

This clonotype was counted only a few times. The chain joins TRBV7-8 to TRBJ2-5; perhaps TRBD1 as D (6 bases). V was trimmed by 4 bases and J by 5 bases, leaving 20 bases between them. Germline V CDR1 and CDR2: SGHVS, FQNEAQ. The CDR3 is made up of 16 amino acids. The CDR3 loop reads CASSSDKDRLRETQYF. The CDR3 DNA reads as TGTGCCAGCAGCTCCGACAAGGACAGACTGAGGGAGACCCAGTACTTC.

This chain uses TRBV11-2 with TRBJ2-3; 10 bases agree with TRBD2. This CDR3 has 16 residues. Trimming took 4 bases from V and 6 from J; bases not matched to a gene: 10. Looked up from germline, CDR1 is SGHAT and CDR2 is FQNNGV. CDR3 protein: CASSSSGSAGSDTQYF. In nucleotides, the CDR3 is TGTGCCAGCAGCTCTAGCGGGAGTGCCGGGTCGGATACGCAGTATTTT.

This clonotype was seen ten or more times. The chain combines TRBV7-9 with TRBJ2-7, with 11 bases lining up with TRBD1. Looked up from germline, CDR1 is SEHNR and CDR2 is FQNEAQ (reference sequence). Unmatched junction bases numbered 13, after V lost 5 bases and J lost 1 base. The CDR3 consists of 18 residues. The CDR3 bases are TGTGCCAGCAGCCCTAGACCCCCCGGGACAGGGGGGTCCTACGAGCAGTACTTC. As protein: CASSPRPPGTGGSYEQYF.

In its sample, this clonotype was seen a few times. The gene calls are TRBV12-3 or TRBV12-4 and TRBJ2-1; D unclear. Trimming removed 10 bases from V and 0 bases from J, with 10 bases in between. The length of the CDR3 is 13 residues. The CDR3 DNA reads TGTGCCACTGCTCGGGCCTCCTACAATGAGCAGTTCTTC. Translated, it gives CATARASYNEQFF.

The gene calls are TRBV4-3 and TRBJ1-2; D is unclear. The CDR3 is made up of 15 amino acids. Germline assignment: CDR1 LGHNA and CDR2 YSLEER. The V end lost 0 bases, the J end lost 2 bases, and 10 bases lay between the germline ends. CDR3 coding DNA: TGCGCCAGCAGCCAAGATTCCACAGAGAACTATGGCTACACCTTC. Its protein is CASSQDSTENYGYTF.

The chain combines TRBV7-9 with TRBJ1-1, with 10 bases fitting TRBD1. The CDR3 runs to 17 residues. Looked up from germline, CDR1 is SEHNR and CDR2 is FQNEAQ (reference sequence). With V trimmed by 2 bases and J by 4 bases, 10 bases remained unmatched. The DNA of the CDR3 is TGTGCCAGCAGCTTAAGTGGGACAGGGGTCGGGGGCACTGAAGCTTTCTTT. Protein product: CASSLSGTGVGGTEAFF.

The rearrangement uses TRBV4-3 and TRBJ1-5; weak D call: TRBD1 (5 bases). Per germline, CDR1 LGHNA and CDR2 YSLEER. The CDR3 has 15 amino acids. Deletions cut 0 bases from V and 11 bases from J, with 17 bases between. CDR3 protein: CASSQDWRGSEAQHF. CDR3 nucleotide sequence: TGCGCCAGCAGCCAAGATTGGCGGGGCTCAGAGGCCCAGCATTTT.

The V call is TRBV6-2 or TRBV6-3, the J call TRBJ2-3, with 8 bases aligning to TRBD2. Germline V lookup: CDR1 MNHEY, CDR2 SVGEGT. The CDR3 has 15 amino acids. The V gene end was trimmed by 3 bases and the J gene end by 0 bases; junction bases not matched to a gene: 2. The CDR3 nucleotides read TGTGCCAGCAGTTATGGCGGGGGGAGCACAGATACGCAGTATTTT. It translates to CASSYGGGSTDTQYF.

This clonotype was recorded a few times. This rearrangement joins TRBV6-1 to TRBJ1-5; TRBD1 matches 8 bases. The V gene end was trimmed by 2 bases and the J gene end by 5 bases; junction bases not matched to a gene: 2. The CDR3 extends over 14 amino acids. The germline V gene encodes CDR1 MNHNS and CDR2 SASEGT. The chain's CDR3 is CASSESGGYQPQHF. DNA of the CDR3: TGTGCCAGCAGTGAATCAGGGGGCTATCAGCCCCAGCATTTT.

This clonotype has just a few counts. The chain is built from TRBV30 and TRBJ2-2; 8 positions agree with TRBD1. With V trimmed by 4 bases and J by 1 base, 5 bases remained unmatched. Germline CDR1 and CDR2: GTSNPN and SVGIG (reference sequence). The CDR3 sequence is 15 residues long. Here the CDR3 DNA reads TGTGCCTGGACTCGGACAGGGATGAACACCGGGGAGCTGTTTTTT. Amino acid sequence: CAWTRTGMNTGELFF.

This clonotype was observed many times. The chain uses TRBV3-1 and TRBJ2-5, with 12 bases aligning to TRBD2. This CDR3 comprises 15 residues. With 1 base clipped from V and 5 bases from J, the junction kept 2 bases outside the gene matches. The germline CDR1 and CDR2 sequences are LGHDT and YNNKEL (reference sequence). CDR3 sequence reads: CASSQGTSGMETQYF. The CDR3 DNA is TGTGCCAGCAGCCAAGGGACTAGCGGGATGGAGACCCAGTACTTC.

The table lists this clonotype with many counts. The chain couples TRBV5-1 to TRBJ2-7, with D perhaps TRBD1 (6 bases). CDR1 and CDR2 (germline): SGHRS, YFSETQ. Trimming took off 4 bases at V and 4 bases at J, with 12 bases between the two ends. The CDR3 runs 13 residues. The CDR3 here is CASSGGQKYEQYF. The CDR3 coding sequence is TGCGCCAGCAGCGGAGGACAGAAATACGAGCAGTACTTC.

CDR3 amino acids: CASTKQGAGTEAFF. Written as DNA, the CDR3 is TGTGCCAGCACGAAACAGGGGGCAGGGACTGAAGCTTTCTTT. V is TRBV12-3 or TRBV12-4 and J is TRBJ1-1, with 9 bases that match TRBD1. The CDR3 is 14 residues long. With V trimmed by 7 bases and J by 5 bases, 8 bases remained unmatched.

A few counts support this clonotype. This rearrangement joins TRBV7-8 to TRBJ1-2; D gene ambiguous. This CDR3 contains 12 residues. V gave up 3 bases and J gave up 4 bases, with 6 bases separating them. The germline V gene has CDR1 SGHVS and CDR2 FQNEAQ. DNA for the CDR3: TGTGCCAGCAGCTTTACCGCCTATGGCTACACCTTC. It translates to CASSFTAYGYTF.

At least ten counts were recorded for this clonotype. The chain has TRBV4-2 and TRBJ2-1, with no clear D. This CDR3 has 13 residues. The germline V gene has CDR1 LGHNA and CDR2 YNFKEQ. Trimming shortened V by 4 bases and J by 9 bases, and 13 bases separated the two germline ends. The CDR3 is CASSLILESEQFF. The CDR3 DNA reads as TGTGCCAGCAGCCTAATCTTAGAAAGTGAGCAGTTCTTC.

This rearrangement joins TRBV6-2 or TRBV6-3 to TRBJ1-5; 8 bases align to TRBD1. The CDR3 runs to 16 residues. After removal of 6 bases from V and 0 bases from J, the junction contained 7 bases not matched to a gene. The germline CDR1 and CDR2 sequences are MNHEY and SVGEGT. This chain's CDR3 is CASRGQVEYSNQPQHF. DNA of the CDR3: TGTGCCAGCAGGGGACAGGTGGAGTATAGCAATCAGCCCCAGCATTTT.